A selection of T cell receptor beta chains follows, all from one sample in a study of control samples from healthy donors and cancer patients. TCRdb's copy holds only in-frame clones and misses some; the assay was immunoSEQ multiplex PCR. The profile shows 120,000 to 150,000 clones, roughly 89% of them singletons. Sequencing input: blood. The receptor source for this set is a man aged 25 to 40 in good health. Both conserved end residues are part of each CDR3. D genes are given only for firm matches. Expanded clones are given a class, and other clones once, few, many or no size at all.

J gene | V gene | D gene | clone size | CDR3 DNA | CDR3 protein
TRBJ1-5 | TRBV21-1 | . | . | TGTGCCAGCAGCAAAGCGCAACAGCGCAATCAGCCCCAGCATTTT | CASSKAQQRNQPQHF
TRBJ2-1 | TRBV7-3 | TRBD2 | few | TGTGCCAGCAGCCAAGGACTAGGGCAGTTCTTC | CASSQGLGQFF
TRBJ1-5 | TRBV7-2 | TRBD1 | . | TGTGCCAGCAGCTTGATGACAGGGAGTCAGCCCCAGCATTTT | CASSLMTGSQPQHF
TRBJ1-1 | TRBV6-2/TRBV6-3 | . | . | TGTGCCAGCAGTTATGTGGGGCAGGGTGACGCTTTCTTT | CASSYVGQGDAFF
TRBJ2-1 | TRBV4-3 | . | . | TGCGCCAGCAGCCAGGGACTCCGTAATGAGCAGTTCTTC | CASSQGLRNEQFF
TRBJ1-1 | TRBV27 | TRBD1 | . | TGTGCCAGCAGAAGGGGGCAGGTTGGCACTGAAGCTTTCTTT | CASRRGQVGTEAFF
TRBJ1-4 | TRBV6-2/TRBV6-3 | TRBD1 | once | TGTGCCAGCAGTCCCCGGACAGGGGGCGGAGGCGTTAATGAAAAACTGTTTTTT | CASSPRTGGGGVNEKLFF
TRBJ1-1 | TRBV7-8 | . | . | TGTGCCAGCAGCTTAGTCGGTGGGGGACGAAACACTGAAGCTTTCTTT | CASSLVGGGRNTEAFF
TRBJ2-3 | TRBV6-4 | . | . | TGTGCCAGCAGTGACTCGGCAACAGATACGCAGTATTTT | CASSDSATDTQYF
TRBJ2-1 | TRBV28 | TRBD2 | . | TGTGCCAGCAGTTTACCCCTCCTAGCGGGAGACTCCTACAATGAGCAGTTCTTC | CASSLPLLAGDSYNEQFF
TRBJ2-1 | TRBV6-5 | . | . | TGTGCCAGCAGTTCAAAAATAGGCAATGAGCAGTTCTTC | CASSSKIGNEQFF
TRBJ2-3 | TRBV5-1 | . | . | TGCGCCAGCAGCTTAAGCACAGATACGCAGTATTTT | CASSLSTDTQYF
TRBJ1-1 | TRBV7-9 | . | . | TGTGCCAGCAGCTTAGTTCTGGAAAACACTGAAGCTTTCTTT | CASSLVLENTEAFF
TRBJ2-7 | TRBV5-4 | . | . | TGTGCCAGCAGCTTCCAGGACAGATACTACGAGCAGTACTTC | CASSFQDRYYEQYF
TRBJ1-6 | TRBV9 | . | . | TGTGCCAGCAGCCCCCGCCCCTATAATTCACCCCTCCACTTT | CASSPRPYNSPLHF
TRBJ2-4 | TRBV30 | . | . | TGTGCCTGGACCCGCGGAATGTCCCAAAACATTCAGTACTTC | CAWTRGMSQNIQYF
TRBJ1-3 | TRBV28 | . | . | TGTGCCAGCTCCAGTTTAACGGTCTCTGGAAACACCATATATTTT | CASSSLTVSGNTIYF
TRBJ2-5 | TRBV5-1 | . | once | TGCGCCAGCAGCTTGGGAAAACCAGCGCAGGAGACCCAGTACTTC | CASSLGKPAQETQYF
TRBJ2-7 | TRBV5-4 | TRBD2 | . | TGTGCCAGCAGCCCAGGACTAGCCGGAGCTAACTACGAGCAGTACTTC | CASSPGLAGANYEQYF
TRBJ2-7 | TRBV27 | . | . | TGTGCCAGCAGTTGGAGGCTAGCCCCCTACGAGCAGTACTTC | CASSWRLAPYEQYF
TRBJ1-2 | TRBV5-4 | . | . | TGTGCCAGCAACTTACTAACAGGAGACTATGGCTACACCTTC | CASNLLTGDYGYTF
TRBJ2-5 | TRBV9 | . | . | TGTGCCAGCAGCCTGGCCGGGAGCCAAGAGACCCAGTACTTC | CASSLAGSQETQYF
TRBJ1-6 | TRBV18 | TRBD1 | . | TGTGCCAGCTCACCACTCGGGACAGGGGGTTTCGATTCACCCCTCCACTTT | CASSPLGTGGFDSPLHF
TRBJ2-2 | TRBV28 | . | . | TGTGCCAGCAGACCTGGGACCCATTCGAACGGGGAGCTGTTTTTT | CASRPGTHSNGELFF
TRBJ2-1 | TRBV5-4 | TRBD2 | . | TGTGCCAGCAGCTTGGCGACTAGCGGGAGAAACAATGAGCAGTTCTTC | CASSLATSGRNNEQFF
TRBJ2-2 | TRBV6-4 | TRBD1 | . | TGTGCCAGCAGCGGACAGGGAGGAGCCGGGGAGCTGTTTTTT | CASSGQGGAGELFF
TRBJ1-5 | TRBV19 | . | . | TGTGCCAGTAGTATTCTTGGGACTGCGGGTCAGCCCCAGCATTTT | CASSILGTAGQPQHF
TRBJ2-7 | TRBV6-6 | TRBD1 | . | TGTGCCAGCAGACAGGGGGCCCGCTACGAGCAGTACTTC | CASRQGARYEQYF
TRBJ2-5 | TRBV9 | TRBD2 | . | TGTGCCAGCAGCGTAAGATGGGGGGGGATCCAAGAGACCCAGTACTTC | CASSVRWGGIQETQYF
TRBJ1-1 | TRBV19 | TRBD1 | . | TGTGCCAGTAGTATAGGGACAGGGGAAACTGAAGCTTTCTTT | CASSIGTGETEAFF
TRBJ1-1 | TRBV5-1 | . | . | TGCGCCAGCAGCCGACTCGGCCAGGCTGGGGGCACTGAAGCTTTCTTT | CASSRLGQAGGTEAFF
TRBJ1-1 | TRBV6-5 | . | . | TGTGCCAGCACGCTCAGGGGTGCAACTGAAGCTTTCTTT | CASTLRGATEAFF
TRBJ2-2 | TRBV6-2/TRBV6-3 | TRBD1 | . | TGTGCCAGCAGTACACGACAGGGGGCAGCGGAGCTGTTTTTT | CASSTRQGAAELFF
TRBJ1-2 | TRBV9 | . | . | TGTGCCAGCAGCGTCATCGGGGATCTTGGCTACACCTTC | CASSVIGDLGYTF
TRBJ1-3 | TRBV7-2 | . | . | TGTGCCAGCAGCCCCCGACAGACGGTGGGGGGGGTGATAGGAAACACCATATATTTT | CASSPRQTVGGVIGNTIYF
TRBJ2-4 | TRBV28 | . | . | TGTGCCAGCAGTTTAGTCCGGGAGTTAGCCAAAAACATTCAGTACTTC | CASSLVRELAKNIQYF
TRBJ2-7 | TRBV9 | TRBD1 | . | TGTGCCAGCAGCGTAGATCCCCAGGGGGCTCCCGAGCAGTACTTC | CASSVDPQGAPEQYF
TRBJ2-3 | TRBV9 | . | . | TGTGCCAGCAGCGGACTCAAACCGGGACCTTCAGATACGCAGTATTTT | CASSGLKPGPSDTQYF
TRBJ1-3 | TRBV28 | . | . | TGTGCCAGCAGTTTTGGGGGAACTGGAAACACCATATATTTT | CASSFGGTGNTIYF
TRBJ2-7 | TRBV4-2 | . | . | TGTGCCAGCAGCCAAGCCTTAGATCACTACGAGCAGTACTTC | CASSQALDHYEQYF
TRBJ2-7 | TRBV4-2 | . | . | TGTGCCAGCACTAAAGGCATCTCCAGCTCCTACGAGCAGTACTTC | CASTKGISSSYEQYF